A single sample gave rise to the 18 T cell receptor beta chains below, sequenced in a study of regulatory T cells in long-lasting Graves disease. Sample time point: newly diagnosed GD, antithyroid drugs for less than 3 months. Following extraction of RNA from PBMCs, that RNA was used to make the TCR library. HTBI primers from iRepertoire and Arm-PCR of CDR3 regions yielded the TCR beta libraries. TCRdb analysed the multiplex PCR reads with MiXCR anew, one entry per CDR3 protein. The repertoire has a few hundred thousand distinct CDR3 sequences, around 17% of them found once; the top ten carry 20% to 25%. The same sample was also used in a study of T cells in Graves' hyperthyroidism and ophthalmopathy.

Sequencing used peripheral blood mononuclear cells (PBMCs), obtained at new diagnosis, from a patient treated with antithyroid drugs. These receptor sequences come from a woman between 18 and 29 years old with Graves disease.

Ten or more counts support this clonotype. The chain links TRBV3-1 to TRBJ2-1; D possibly matches TRBD1 or TRBD2 (5 bases each). Between the trimmed V and J ends, which lost 0 bases and 3 bases, there was a span of 15 bases. Germline values: CDR1 LGHDT, CDR2 YNNKEL (reference sequence). This CDR3 is built from 17 residues. DNA for the CDR3: TGTGCCAGCAGCCAAGAGCCCCCGGGGCCGGTCTACAATGAGCAGTTCTTC. Translation: CASSQEPPGPVYNEQFF.

This clonotype appeared a few times. The chain links TRBV7-3 to TRBJ2-1, with D uncertain. Deletions cut 3 bases from V and 2 bases from J, with 5 bases between. CDR1 SGHTA and CDR2 FQGTGA come from the germline V gene. The CDR3 has 13 amino acids. Here the CDR3 reads CASSFIAYNEQFF. In nucleotides, the CDR3 is TGTGCCAGCAGCTTCATCGCCTACAATGAGCAGTTCTTC.

This clonotype was picked up a small number of times. A read error may be the cause here, since a much bigger clone is one base away. V is TRBV5-1 and J is TRBJ2-5; D not certain. Germline values: CDR1 SGHRS, CDR2 YFSETQ. The CDR3 spans 14 residues. V was trimmed by 3 bases and J by 11 bases, leaving 20 bases between them. The CDR3 loop reads CASSSADRRDEQYF. The CDR3 coding sequence is TGCGCCAGCAGCTCCGCGGATCGTCGTGATGAGCAGTACTTC. Based on the CDR3 plus reference TRBV5-1 and TRBJ2-5, the full variable domain is KAGVTQTPRYLIKTRGQQVTLSCSPISGHRSVSWYQQTPGQGLQFLFEYFSETQRNKGNFPGRFSGRQFSNSRSEMNVSTLELGDSALYLCASSSADRRDEQYFGPGTRLLVL.

In this sample, this clonotype turned up a few times. The chain joins TRBV20-1 to TRBJ2-1; maybe TRBD2 (6 bases). CDR1 DFQATT and CDR2 SNEGSKA come from the germline V gene (reference sequence). This CDR3 is built from 14 residues. The germline V and J ends were trimmed by 4 bases and 7 bases, with 17 bases remaining between them. In DNA, the CDR3 is TGCAGTGCTACCAACCGACTAGTTTGGAATGAGCAGTTCTTC. This gives the protein CSATNRLVWNEQFF.

The chain joins TRBV7-9 to TRBJ2-6, with D possibly being TRBD1 or TRBD2 (5 bases each). Trimming removed 1 base at V and 0 bases at J, with 16 bases between. The germline CDR1 and CDR2 sequences are SEHNR and FQNEAQ (reference sequence). This CDR3 spans 19 amino acids. The CDR3 loop reads CASSLGPRGESSGANVLTF. CDR3 coding DNA: TGTGCCAGCAGCTTAGGCCCTCGGGGCGAGAGCTCTGGGGCCAACGTCCTGACTTTC. The full variable domain, rest sourced from reference TRBV7-9 and TRBJ2-6, is DTGVSQNPRHKITKRGQNVTFRCDPISEHNRLYWYRQTLGQGPEFLTYFQNEAQLEKSRLLSDRFSAERPKGSFSTLEIQRTEQGDSAMYLCASSLGPRGESSGANVLTFGAGSRLTVL.

This clonotype was observed many times. The chain has TRBV29-1 and TRBJ2-1; 7 bases align to TRBD1. This CDR3 region has 14 residues. Looked up from germline, CDR1 is SQVTM and CDR2 is ANQGSEA. Losses at the gene ends were 7 bases for V and 0 bases for J; bases not matched to a gene: 6. CDR3: CSAGTATSYNEQFF. For the CDR3, the DNA is TGCAGCGCAGGGACAGCCACCTCCTACAATGAGCAGTTCTTC.

The V call is TRBV9, the J call TRBJ2-1, with TRBD1 as a possible D gene (5 bases). The CDR3 has 16 residues. V was shortened by 1 base and J by 6 bases, with 17 bases between the two germline ends. CDR1 and CDR2 from the germline V gene are SGDLS and YYNGEE. CDR3 amino acids: CASSVLTLAGRNEQFF. In DNA, the CDR3 is TGTGCCAGCAGCGTACTTACGTTAGCAGGGCGCAATGAGCAGTTCTTC.

This clonotype was observed many times. The rearrangement joins TRBV2 to TRBJ1-1; 10 nucleotides line up with TRBD1. Germline V gene lookup returns CDR1 SNHLY and CDR2 FYNNEI. V dropped 4 bases and J dropped 0; count of bases not matched to a gene: 8. The CDR3 consists of 17 residues. CDR3 DNA: TGTGCCAGCAGTGCGGGACAGGGGACCGGTATGAACACTGAAGCTTTCTTT. As protein: CASSAGQGTGMNTEAFF.

This clonotype was seen many times. The chain recombines TRBV3-1 with TRBJ2-7, with D hard to call. CDR1 and CDR2 from the germline V gene are LGHDT and YNNKEL (reference sequence). Trimming left V 0 bases short and J 4 bases short, with 7 bases between. This CDR3 has 13 amino acids. CDR3 in DNA: TGTGCCAGCAGCCAAGACAGAATGTACGAGCAGTACTTC. Translating it yields CASSQDRMYEQYF.

The chain uses TRBV15 and TRBJ2-2, with D tentatively TRBD1 or TRBD2 (5 bases each). The ends were cut back, 1 base at V and 1 base at J, with 7 bases in the middle. The CDR3 consists of 15 residues. CDR1 and CDR2 from the germline V gene are LNHNV and YYDKDF (reference sequence). This chain's CDR3 is CATSRGGRNTGELFF. CDR3 DNA: TGTGCCACCAGCAGAGGGGGACGGAACACCGGGGAGCTGTTTTTT.

This clonotype occurred once. The CDR3 coding sequence is TGTGCCAGCAGCACAGCCGGGACCAACCTTGTCTACACCTTC. It yields the protein CASSTAGTNLVYTF. This chain connects TRBV5-4 to TRBJ1-2, with a weak D call TRBD1 (5 bases). CDR1 is SGHNT and CDR2 is YYREEE in the germline V gene (reference sequence). Between the trimmed V and J ends, which lost 4 bases and 10 bases, there was a span of 20 bases. The CDR3 runs 14 residues.

The sample holds a few counts of this clonotype. The V gene is TRBV6-2 or TRBV6-3, the J gene TRBJ1-5; no clear D. V shed 3 bases and J shed 1 base, with 7 bases lying between them. Per the germline V gene, CDR1 is MNHEY and CDR2 is SVGEGT. The CDR3 covers 14 residues. The CDR3 coding sequence is TGTGCCAGCAGTTATAAGAGGAGCAATCAGCCCCAGCATTTT. Translating it yields CASSYKRSNQPQHF.

This clonotype has just a few counts. The J gene is TRBJ2-2, the V gene TRBV2; D is unclear. Trimming pared 9 bases from V and 5 bases from J, leaving 7 bases between. CDR1 is SNHLY, CDR2 FYNNEI, per germline. This CDR3 has 11 amino acids. CDR3 nucleotides: TGTGCCAGATATGGGACCGGGGAGCTGTTTTTT. Translated: CARYGTGELFF.

This clonotype was recorded at least ten times. CDR3 sequence (DNA): TGCAGCGTTGTGGGTGGTCCCTACGAGCAGTACTTC. As protein: CSVVGGPYEQYF. This sequence joins TRBV29-1 and TRBJ2-7; D gene uncertain. CDR3 size: 12 residues. The V gene lost 4 bases and the J gene lost 2 bases, with 9 bases spanning the gap. Germline V gene lookup returns CDR1 SQVTM and CDR2 ANQGSEA.

This clonotype showed up many times. The chain carries TRBV28 and TRBJ2-7; D is undetermined. The CDR3 totals 16 residues. CDR1 and CDR2 (germline): MDHEN, SYDVKM. Between the trimmed V and J ends, which lost 2 bases and 1 base, there was a span of 15 bases. The CDR3 sequence: CASSLRARYTSYEQYF. Here the CDR3 DNA reads TGTGCCAGCAGTTTAAGGGCCAGGTATACTTCCTACGAGCAGTACTTC. The full variable domain, rest sourced from reference TRBV28 and TRBJ2-7, is DVKVTQSSRYLVKRTGEKVFLECVQDMDHENMFWYRQDPGLGLRLIYFSYDVKMKEKGDIPEGYSVSREKKERFSLILESASTNQTSMYLCASSLRARYTSYEQYFGPGTRLTVT.

This sequence joins TRBV2 and TRBJ2-1; D is perhaps TRBD1 (6 bases). The V end lost 6 bases, the J end lost 0 bases, and 9 bases lay between the germline ends. The CDR3 runs 14 residues. In germline, CDR1 is SNHLY, CDR2 FYNNEI. CDR3 sequence reads: CASSRTVSYNEQFF. As DNA, the CDR3 is TGTGCCAGCAGCCGGACAGTCTCCTACAATGAGCAGTTCTTC.

Worth noting for this clonotype: A much larger clone lies a single base off, so this may be a read error. This rearrangement joins TRBV10-3 to TRBJ2-4; perhaps D is TRBD1 or TRBD2 (5 bases each). The CDR3 covers 13 residues. Deletions cut 10 bases from V and 5 bases from J, with 15 bases between. Germline loops: CDR1 ENHRY, CDR2 SYGVKD. In DNA, the CDR3 is TGTGCCACCCGCCGGGGCGACCAAAACATTCAGTACTTC. Protein product: CATRRGDQNIQYF.

This clonotype was seen many times. V usage is TRBV2 and J usage is TRBJ2-7, with D possibly matching TRBD2 (5 bases). Trimming left V 1 base short and J 3 bases short, with 13 bases between. This CDR3 region has 15 residues. From germline, CDR1 is SNHLY and CDR2 FYNNEI. The CDR3 nucleotides read TGTGCCAGCAGTGAAGGGTCGGGGTTCGTCTACGAGCAGTACTTC. Protein sequence: CASSEGSGFVYEQYF. Full variable domain (missing parts from reference TRBV2 and TRBJ2-7): EPEVTQTPSHQVTQMGQEVILRCVPISNHLYFYWYRQILGQKVEFLVSFYNNEISEKSEIFDDQFSVERPDGSNFTLKIRSTKLEDSAMYFCASSEGSGFVYEQYFGPGTRLTVT.